These 15 T cell receptor beta chains share one sample of origin, sequenced in a study of OX40 agonist ivuxolimab in advanced cancers. Sequenced by immunoSEQ multiplex PCR; TCRdb stores in-frame clones only, minus some. The sample has some 41,000 clones; about 89% are singletons. Here the sequenced sample was CD4+ or CD8+ T cells sorted from blood, taken in a trial of the OX40 agonist ivuxolimab. These receptors were obtained from an adult with an advanced solid tumor such as melanoma, head and neck, liver or kidney cancer.

The J gene is TRBJ1-2, the V gene TRBV9; TRBD1 is a possible D gene (6 bases). V dropped 0 bases and J dropped 5 bases, with 11 bases sitting between them. Germline V lookup: CDR1 SGDLS, CDR2 YYNGEE. This CDR3 contains 14 residues. The CDR3, as DNA: TGTGCCAGCAGCGTAGCAGAGAGGGGGTATGGCTACACCTTC. Translated, it gives CASSVAERGYGYTF.

This clone was observed once. The CDR3 sequence: CASSLVERWNTEAFF. DNA of the CDR3: TGTGCCAGCAGCTTAGTGGAACGTTGGAACACTGAAGCTTTCTTT. The chain joins TRBV7-2 to TRBJ1-1; D gene unclear. V lost 1 base and J lost 1, with 10 bases in between. CDR3 length: 15 amino acids. Looked up from germline, CDR1 is SGHTA and CDR2 is FQGNSA.

V usage is TRBV5-5 and J usage is TRBJ2-1; D unclear. Trimming cost V 4 bases and J 7 bases, with 6 bases left between them. Germline V gives CDR1 SGHKS, CDR2 YYEKEE (reference sequence). This CDR3 is 11 amino acids long. DNA for the CDR3: TGTGCCAGCAGCCTTAGGAATGAGCAGTTCTTC. This encodes CASSLRNEQFF.

The J gene is TRBJ1-2, the V gene TRBV6-4; D is unresolved. This CDR3 has 13 amino acids. Germline loops: CDR1 MRHNA, CDR2 SNTAGT. Trimming took 5 bases from V and 3 from J, leaving 10 bases between them. The CDR3 region is CASSKDGDYGYTF. The CDR3 bases are TGTGCCAGCAGTAAGGACGGGGACTATGGCTACACCTTC.

The genes are TRBV28 and TRBJ2-1, with a weak D call TRBD1 (5 bases). The germline V and J ends were trimmed by 3 bases and 8 bases, with 20 bases remaining between them. Germline assignment: CDR1 MDHEN and CDR2 SYDVKM. The CDR3 contains 16 residues. The CDR3 spells CASSLYLVRVTYEQFF. Written as DNA, the CDR3 is TGTGCCAGCAGTTTGTATTTGGTCAGGGTTACGTATGAGCAGTTCTTC. Full variable domain (rest looked up from reference TRBV28 and TRBJ2-1): DVKVTQSSRYLVKRTGEKVFLECVQDMDHENMFWYRQDPGLGLRLIYFSYDVKMKEKGDIPEGYSVSREKKERFSLILESASTNQTSMYLCASSLYLVRVTYEQFFGPGTRLTVL.

This chain uses TRBV19 with TRBJ2-1; D ambiguous. Germline CDR1 and CDR2: LNHDA and SQIVND (reference sequence). V was cut by 8 bases and J by 1 base, with 3 bases left in between. This CDR3 contains 11 residues. This CDR3 reads CASLSYNEQFF. CDR3 DNA sequence: TGTGCCAGTCTTTCCTACAATGAGCAGTTCTTC.

The chain is built from TRBV4-3 and TRBJ2-3, with D unresolved. Trimming pared 4 bases from V and 1 base from J, leaving 15 bases between. The germline CDR1 and CDR2 sequences are LGHNA and YSLEER. The CDR3 is 16 residues long. For the CDR3, the DNA is TGCGCCAGCAGCCTCCAGCCGGACGTGGGCACAGATACGCAGTATTTT. It yields the protein CASSLQPDVGTDTQYF.

The genes are TRBV11-3 and TRBJ2-6; D unclear. CDR3 length: 16 residues. Trimming took off 1 base at V and 4 bases at J, with 11 bases between the two ends. Germline V gene lookup returns CDR1 SGHNT and CDR2 YENEEA. The CDR3 DNA reads TGTGCCAGCAGCTTAGCAGGTTCTGGAGGGGCCAACGTCCTGACTTTC. It translates to CASSLAGSGGANVLTF.

The chain employs TRBV5-1 and TRBJ2-2, with no clear D. Germline V gene sequence: CDR1 SGHRS, CDR2 YFSETQ. This CDR3 comprises 14 residues. The germline V and J ends were trimmed by 4 bases and 0 bases, with 7 bases remaining between them. The CDR3: CASSGSSNTGELFF. DNA of the CDR3: TGCGCCAGCAGCGGGTCCTCGAACACCGGGGAGCTGTTTTTT.

The chain links TRBV6-1 to TRBJ2-7; TRBD2 matches 11 bases. The CDR3 spans 15 residues. The junction had 9 bases not matched to a gene; V was cut back by 6 bases and J by 5 bases. Germline CDR1 reads MNHNS; CDR2 reads SASEGT. The CDR3 is CASSRPTSGKNEQYF. The CDR3 DNA reads as TGTGCCAGCAGCCGACCGACTAGCGGGAAGAACGAGCAGTACTTC.

The rearrangement uses TRBV15 and TRBJ2-7; D ambiguous. V shed 0 bases and J shed 3 bases, with 6 bases lying between them. Germline CDR1 is LNHNV and CDR2 is YYDKDF (reference sequence). The CDR3 is 13 amino acids. The CDR3 reads CATSRDRSYEQYF. In DNA, the CDR3 is TGTGCCACCAGCAGAGATAGGAGCTACGAGCAGTACTTC. Full variable domain (missing parts from reference TRBV15 and TRBJ2-7): DAMVIQNPRYQVTQFGKPVTLSCSQTLNHNVMYWYQQKSSQAPKLLFHYYDKDFNNEADTPDNFQSRRPNTSFCFLDIRSPGLGDTAMYLCATSRDRSYEQYFGPGTRLTVT.

The rearrangement links TRBV28 to TRBJ1-2; the D is unclear. CDR3 length: 14 residues. Trimming shortened V by 2 bases and J by 3 bases, and 10 bases separated the two germline ends. Germline CDR1 is MDHEN and CDR2 is SYDVKM. CDR3 loop: CASSLVQIDYGYTF. CDR3 coding DNA: TGTGCCAGCAGTTTAGTACAGATAGACTATGGCTACACCTTC.

The chain couples TRBV19 to TRBJ2-7, with D hard to call. Germline assignment: CDR1 LNHDA and CDR2 SQIVND (reference sequence). Trimming shortened V by 7 bases and J by 0 bases, and 7 bases separated the two germline ends. The length of the CDR3 is 12 residues. The CDR3: CASMDGSYEQYF. The CDR3, as DNA: TGTGCCAGTATGGACGGCTCCTACGAGCAGTACTTC.

The sample holds one count of this clone. The rearrangement links TRBV7-2 to TRBJ2-3; 7 bases line up with TRBD2. This CDR3 has 13 residues. Germline CDR1 SGHTA, CDR2 FQGNSA. With 3 bases clipped from V and 4 bases from J, the junction kept 1 base outside the gene matches. The CDR3 region is CASSLAGADTQYF. CDR3 bases: TGTGCCAGCAGCTTGGCGGGAGCAGATACGCAGTATTTT.

The gene calls are TRBV25-1 and TRBJ2-3; TRBD1 aligns across 7 bases. The germline V gene has CDR1 MGHDK and CDR2 SYGVNS. The CDR3 is made up of 14 amino acids. V was pared by 4 bases and J by 1 base, with 2 bases of the junction left unmatched. The DNA for the CDR3 is TGTGCCAGCAGTGTAGGGGGCGGCACAGATACGCAGTATTTT. This gives the protein CASSVGGGTDTQYF. Full variable domain (remainder filled in from reference TRBV25-1 and TRBJ2-3): EADIYQTPRYLVIGTGKKITLECSQTMGHDKMYWYQQDPGMELHLIHYSYGVNSTEKGDLSSESTVSRIRTEHFPLTLESARPSHTSQYLCASSVGGGTDTQYFGPGTRLTVL.